This T cell receptor beta chain was identified in a study of Ad26.COV2.S vaccination and SARS-CoV-2 variants. Broader study findings: Marked by substantial breadth, spike-specific CD8+ and CD4+ T cell responses were reportedly seen after vaccination. Recipients given vaccine exceeded placebo recipients in spike-specific TCR breadth. Estimates derived from TCR breadth and depth analyses may have underestimated total T cell responses. Placebo and vaccine recipients had non-spike TCR breadth that was similar.

The V gene's germline CDR1 is DFQATT and CDR2 SNEGSKA (reference sequence). V lost 3 bases to trimming and J lost 7 bases, with 13 bases between them. The CDR3 contains 13 residues. The repertoire was sequenced with immunoSEQ multiplex PCR; TCRdb's copy has only in-frame clones and lacks some. The sample shows roughly 150,000 clones, 86% of them seen only once. This clone is a singleton in its sample. Its antigen is as yet unknown. The chain recombines TRBV20-1 with TRBJ2-1; D is ambiguous. This receptor was taken from a human donor who had recovered from COVID-19. Sequencing was performed on peripheral blood, taken after recovery from COVID-19. Written as DNA, the CDR3 is TGCAGTGCTAGTTATACGACCGGTAATGAGCAGTTCTTC. Translation: CSASYTTGNEQFF.